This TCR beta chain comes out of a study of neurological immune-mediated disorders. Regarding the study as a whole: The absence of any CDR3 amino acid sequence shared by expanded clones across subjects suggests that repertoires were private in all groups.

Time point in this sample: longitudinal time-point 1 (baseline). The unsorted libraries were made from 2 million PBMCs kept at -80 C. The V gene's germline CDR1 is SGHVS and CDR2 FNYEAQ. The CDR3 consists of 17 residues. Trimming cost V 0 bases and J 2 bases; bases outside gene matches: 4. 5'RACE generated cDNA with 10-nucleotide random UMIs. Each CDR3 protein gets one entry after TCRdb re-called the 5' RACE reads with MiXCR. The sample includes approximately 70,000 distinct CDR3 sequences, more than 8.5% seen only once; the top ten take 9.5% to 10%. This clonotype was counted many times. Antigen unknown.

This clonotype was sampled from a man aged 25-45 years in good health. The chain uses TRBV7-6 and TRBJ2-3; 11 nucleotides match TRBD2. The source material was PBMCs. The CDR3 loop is CASSLAPTSGVTDTQYF. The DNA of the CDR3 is TGTGCCAGCAGCTTAGCCCCGACTAGCGGGGTCACAGATACGCAGTATTTT.